The source of this TCR beta chain is a study of shared clonotypes between healthy human individuals. Study information: Participating donors consisted of a couple of women and a few men aged 18 to 49. Three plates each covered CD4 naive and memory; CD8 naive two, CD8 memory one.

Points on this clone: Its target is not known.

Regarding the study as a whole: Sharing across four donors was highest in naive CD4 (around 5%) and lowest in memory CD8 (around 0.4%).

The repertoire was sequenced with immunoSEQ multiplex PCR; TCRdb's copy has only in-frame clones and lacks some. The sample yields more than 1,200,000 clones, around 98.5% seen once. The germline V and J ends were trimmed by 10 bases and 10 bases, with 24 bases remaining between them. Per the germline V gene, CDR1 is MDHEN and CDR2 is SYDVKM. The CDR3 runs to 14 residues. The TCR comes from a man aged 25 to 40 in good health. V is TRBV28 and J is TRBJ2-3; D gene unclear. Material for sequencing was naive CD4+ T cells sorted from blood. Subset in this sample: CD45RA+ positively selected. CDR3: CATTLQGRSLAQYF. CDR3 sequence (DNA): TGTGCCACGACCCTACAAGGACGATCCCTTGCGCAGTATTTT.